This TCR beta chain was identified in a study of blood T cell repertoires in COVID-19. About the study: Acute-phase and convalescent COVID-19 samples originated in the United States, Italy and Spain. T cells, B-cell-depleted T cells, or PBMCs supplied cDNA or gDNA.

The CDR3 extends over 14 amino acids. Trimming left V 4 bases short and J 2 bases short, with 14 bases between. CDR1 is GTSNPN, CDR2 SVGIG, per germline (reference sequence). Methods used by the authors: The assay estimated nucleated cells by amplifying reference gene primers. Profiled with immunoSEQ multiplex PCR; TCRdb holds only in-frame clones, not every one. V, J and clone size are those of that table, while D and trimming were read from the DNA. The top ten clones hold about 7.1% of a sample with about 360,000 clones, about 88% of them seen once. The sample holds one count of this clone. Followed over time, Seattle patients had been enrolled while infection was active.

The sample taken for sequencing was peripheral blood. The source is an older woman with COVID-19, enrolled during active disease. The chain combines TRBV30 with TRBJ1-1; tentatively, D is TRBD1 (6 bases). The CDR3 is CAWTGRGFNTEAFF. In nucleotides, the CDR3 is TGTGCCTGGACCGGCAGGGGATTTAACACTGAAGCTTTCTTT.